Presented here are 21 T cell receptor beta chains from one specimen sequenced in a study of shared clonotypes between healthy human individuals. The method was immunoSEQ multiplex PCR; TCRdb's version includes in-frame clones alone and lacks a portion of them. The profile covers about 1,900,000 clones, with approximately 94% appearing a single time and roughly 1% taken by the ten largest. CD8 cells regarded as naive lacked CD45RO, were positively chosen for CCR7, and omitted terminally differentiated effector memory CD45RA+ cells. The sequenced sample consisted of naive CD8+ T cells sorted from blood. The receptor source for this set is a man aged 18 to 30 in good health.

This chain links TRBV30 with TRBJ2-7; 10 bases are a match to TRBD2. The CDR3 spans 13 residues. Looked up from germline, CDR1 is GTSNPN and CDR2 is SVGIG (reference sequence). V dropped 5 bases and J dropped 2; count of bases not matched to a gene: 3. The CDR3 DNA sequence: TGTGCCTGGGCAGCGGGAGGGGCCTACGAGCAGTACTTC. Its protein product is CAWAAGGAYEQYF.

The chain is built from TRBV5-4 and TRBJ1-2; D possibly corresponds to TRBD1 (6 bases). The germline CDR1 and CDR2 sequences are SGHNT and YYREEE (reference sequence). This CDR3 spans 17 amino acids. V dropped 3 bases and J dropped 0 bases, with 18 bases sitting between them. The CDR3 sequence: CASSSLVAGAPNYGYTF. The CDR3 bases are TGTGCCAGCAGCTCCCTCGTGGCGGGGGCGCCTAACTATGGCTACACCTTC.

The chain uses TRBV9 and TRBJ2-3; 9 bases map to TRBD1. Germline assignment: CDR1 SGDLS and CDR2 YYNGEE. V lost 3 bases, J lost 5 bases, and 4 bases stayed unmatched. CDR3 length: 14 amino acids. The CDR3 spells CASSDRGRGDTQYF. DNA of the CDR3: TGTGCCAGCAGCGACAGGGGGCGTGGAGATACGCAGTATTTT.

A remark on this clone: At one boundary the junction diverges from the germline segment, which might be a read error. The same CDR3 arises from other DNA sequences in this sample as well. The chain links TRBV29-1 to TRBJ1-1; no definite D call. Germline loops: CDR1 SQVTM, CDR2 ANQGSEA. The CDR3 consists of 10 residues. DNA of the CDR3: TGCAGCGTTGAAGAGGGTTGGGCTTTCTTC. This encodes CSVEEGWAFF.

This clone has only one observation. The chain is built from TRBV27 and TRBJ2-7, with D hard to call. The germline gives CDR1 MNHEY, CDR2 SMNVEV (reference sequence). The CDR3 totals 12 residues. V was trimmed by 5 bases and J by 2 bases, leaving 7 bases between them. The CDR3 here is CASSAEPYEQYF. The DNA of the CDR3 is TGTGCCAGCAGTGCGGAGCCCTACGAGCAGTACTTC.

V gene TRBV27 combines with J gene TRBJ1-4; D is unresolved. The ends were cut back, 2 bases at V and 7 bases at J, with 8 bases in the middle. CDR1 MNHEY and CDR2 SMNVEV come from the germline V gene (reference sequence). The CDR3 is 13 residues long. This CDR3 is CASSLQEGEKLFF. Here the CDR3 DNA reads TGTGCCAGCAGTTTACAGGAGGGTGAAAAACTGTTTTTT.

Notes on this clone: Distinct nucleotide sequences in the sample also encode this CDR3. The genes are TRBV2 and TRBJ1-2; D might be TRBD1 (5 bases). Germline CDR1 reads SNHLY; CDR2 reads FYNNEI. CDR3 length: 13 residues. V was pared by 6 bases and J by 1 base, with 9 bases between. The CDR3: CASSDSFNYGYTF. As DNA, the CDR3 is TGTGCCAGCAGCGACAGCTTTAACTATGGCTACACCTTC.

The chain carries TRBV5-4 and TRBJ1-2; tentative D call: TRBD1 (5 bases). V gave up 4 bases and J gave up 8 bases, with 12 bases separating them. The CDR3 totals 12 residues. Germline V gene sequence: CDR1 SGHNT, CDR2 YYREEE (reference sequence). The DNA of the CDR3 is TGTGCCAGCAGCCCGGGGACGGAGGGCTACACCTTC. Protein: CASSPGTEGYTF.

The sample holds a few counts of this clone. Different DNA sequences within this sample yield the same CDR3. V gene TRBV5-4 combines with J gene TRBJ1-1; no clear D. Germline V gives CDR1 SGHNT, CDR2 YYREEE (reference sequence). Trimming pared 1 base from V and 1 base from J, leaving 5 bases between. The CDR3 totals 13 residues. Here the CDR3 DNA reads TGTGCCAGCAGCTTGCCGGCGAACACTGAAGCTTTCTTT. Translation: CASSLPANTEAFF. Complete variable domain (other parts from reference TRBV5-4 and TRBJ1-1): ETGVTQSPTHLIKTRGQQVTLRCSSQSGHNTVSWYQQALGQGPQFIFQYYREEENGRGNFPPRFSGLQFPNYSSELNVNALELDDSALYLCASSLPANTEAFFGQGTRLTVV.

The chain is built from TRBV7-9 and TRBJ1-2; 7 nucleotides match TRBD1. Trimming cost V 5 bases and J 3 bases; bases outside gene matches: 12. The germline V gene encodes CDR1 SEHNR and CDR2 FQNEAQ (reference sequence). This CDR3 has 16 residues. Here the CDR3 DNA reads TGTGCCAGCAGCCTCAGAACAGGGGATCCGGACTATGGCTACACCTTC. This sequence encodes CASSLRTGDPDYGYTF.

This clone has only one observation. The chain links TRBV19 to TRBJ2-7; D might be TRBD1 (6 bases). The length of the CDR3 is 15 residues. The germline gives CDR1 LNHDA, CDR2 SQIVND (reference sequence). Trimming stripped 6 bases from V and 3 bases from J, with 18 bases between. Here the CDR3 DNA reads TGTGCCAGTAGCCTCTTAGGACAGACCTTCTACGAGCAGTACTTC. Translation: CASSLLGQTFYEQYF.

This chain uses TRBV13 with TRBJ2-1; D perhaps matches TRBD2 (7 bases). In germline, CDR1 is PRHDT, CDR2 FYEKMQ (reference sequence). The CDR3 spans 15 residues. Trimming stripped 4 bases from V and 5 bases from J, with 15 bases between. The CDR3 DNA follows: TGTGCCAGCAGCTACCCCCTAGGGGGGGACAATGAGCAGTTCTTC. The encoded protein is CASSYPLGGDNEQFF.

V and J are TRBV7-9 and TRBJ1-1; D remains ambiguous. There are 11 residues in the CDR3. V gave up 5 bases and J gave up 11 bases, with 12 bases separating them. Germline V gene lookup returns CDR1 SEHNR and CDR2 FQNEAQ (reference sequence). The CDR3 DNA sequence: TGTGCCAGCAGCCCAGACGAGGTCGCTTTCTTT. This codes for CASSPDEVAFF.

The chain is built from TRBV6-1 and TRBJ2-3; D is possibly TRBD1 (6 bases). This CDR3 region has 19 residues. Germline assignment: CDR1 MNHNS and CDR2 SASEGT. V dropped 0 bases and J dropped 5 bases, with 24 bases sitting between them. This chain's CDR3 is CASSEAVQAWAGVLDTQYF. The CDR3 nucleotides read TGTGCCAGCAGTGAAGCGGTGCAGGCTTGGGCAGGGGTGCTAGATACGCAGTATTTT.

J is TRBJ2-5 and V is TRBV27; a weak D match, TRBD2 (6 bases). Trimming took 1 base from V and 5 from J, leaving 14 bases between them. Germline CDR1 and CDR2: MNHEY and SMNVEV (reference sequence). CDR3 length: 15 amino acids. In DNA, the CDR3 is TGTGCCAGCAGTTTATACGCGGGGAGGTTTGAGACCCAGTACTTC. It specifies CASSLYAGRFETQYF.

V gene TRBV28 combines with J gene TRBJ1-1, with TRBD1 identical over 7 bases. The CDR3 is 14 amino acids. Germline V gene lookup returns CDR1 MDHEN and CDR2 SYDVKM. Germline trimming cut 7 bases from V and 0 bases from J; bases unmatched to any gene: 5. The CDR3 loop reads CASKETGMNTEAFF. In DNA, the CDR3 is TGTGCCAGCAAGGAGACAGGGATGAACACTGAAGCTTTCTTT.

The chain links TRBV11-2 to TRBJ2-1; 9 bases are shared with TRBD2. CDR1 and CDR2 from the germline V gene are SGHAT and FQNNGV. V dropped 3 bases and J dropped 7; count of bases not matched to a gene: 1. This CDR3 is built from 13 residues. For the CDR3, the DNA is TGTGCCAGCAGCTTGCGGGAGGGGAATGAGCAGTTCTTC. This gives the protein CASSLREGNEQFF.

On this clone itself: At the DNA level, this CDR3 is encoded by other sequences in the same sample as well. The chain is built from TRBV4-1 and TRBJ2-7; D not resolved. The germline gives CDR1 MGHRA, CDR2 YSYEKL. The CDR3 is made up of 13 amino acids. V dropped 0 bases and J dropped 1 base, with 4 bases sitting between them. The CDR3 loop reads CASSQERSYEQYF. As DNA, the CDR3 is TGCGCCAGCAGCCAAGAAAGATCCTACGAGCAGTACTTC.

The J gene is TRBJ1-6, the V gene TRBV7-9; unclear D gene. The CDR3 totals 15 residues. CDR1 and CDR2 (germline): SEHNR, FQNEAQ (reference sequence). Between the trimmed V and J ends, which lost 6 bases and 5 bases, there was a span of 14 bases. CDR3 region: CASSSSGNNNSPLHF. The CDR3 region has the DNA TGTGCCAGCAGTTCCTCGGGCAACAATAATTCACCCCTCCACTTT. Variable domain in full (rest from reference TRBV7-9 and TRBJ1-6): DTGVSQNPRHKITKRGQNVTFRCDPISEHNRLYWYRQTLGQGPEFLTYFQNEAQLEKSRLLSDRFSAERPKGSFSTLEIQRTEQGDSAMYLCASSSSGNNNSPLHFGNGTRLTVT.

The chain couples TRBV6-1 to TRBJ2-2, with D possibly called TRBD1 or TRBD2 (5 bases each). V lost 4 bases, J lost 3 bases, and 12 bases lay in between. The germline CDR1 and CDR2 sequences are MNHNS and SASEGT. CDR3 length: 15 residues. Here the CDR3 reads CASSVGWGYTGELFF. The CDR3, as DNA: TGTGCCAGCAGTGTAGGTTGGGGGTACACCGGGGAGCTGTTTTTT.

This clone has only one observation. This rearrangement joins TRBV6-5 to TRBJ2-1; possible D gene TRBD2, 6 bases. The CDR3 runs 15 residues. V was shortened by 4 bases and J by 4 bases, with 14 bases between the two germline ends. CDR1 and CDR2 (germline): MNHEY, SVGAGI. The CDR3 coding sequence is TGTGCCAGCAGTTCCTACCGGGACTTATACAATGAGCAGTTCTTC. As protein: CASSSYRDLYNEQFF.